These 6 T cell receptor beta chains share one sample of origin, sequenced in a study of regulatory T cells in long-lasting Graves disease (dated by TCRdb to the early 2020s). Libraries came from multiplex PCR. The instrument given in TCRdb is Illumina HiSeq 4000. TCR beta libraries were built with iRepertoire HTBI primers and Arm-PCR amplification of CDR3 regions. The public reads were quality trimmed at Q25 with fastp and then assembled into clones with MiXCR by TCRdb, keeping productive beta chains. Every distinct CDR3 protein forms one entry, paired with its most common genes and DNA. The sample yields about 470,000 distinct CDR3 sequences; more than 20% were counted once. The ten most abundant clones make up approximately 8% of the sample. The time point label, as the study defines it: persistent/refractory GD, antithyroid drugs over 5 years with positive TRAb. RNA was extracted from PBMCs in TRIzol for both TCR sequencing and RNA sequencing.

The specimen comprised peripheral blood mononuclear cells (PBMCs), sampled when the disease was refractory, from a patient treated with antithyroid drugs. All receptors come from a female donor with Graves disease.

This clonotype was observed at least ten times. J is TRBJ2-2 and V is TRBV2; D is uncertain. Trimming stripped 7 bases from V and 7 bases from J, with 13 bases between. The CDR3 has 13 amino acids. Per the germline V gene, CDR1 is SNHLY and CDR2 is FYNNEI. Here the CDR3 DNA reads TGTGCCAGCATGCCGCTGGCAGGCGGGGAGCTGTTTTTT. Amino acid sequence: CASMPLAGGELFF.

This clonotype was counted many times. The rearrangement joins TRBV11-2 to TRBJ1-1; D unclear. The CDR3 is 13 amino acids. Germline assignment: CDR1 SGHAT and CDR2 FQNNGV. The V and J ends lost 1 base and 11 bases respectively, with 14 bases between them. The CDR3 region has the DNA TGTGCCAGCAGCTTAGTTACGCACCGCGGGGCTTTCTTT. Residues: CASSLVTHRGAFF.

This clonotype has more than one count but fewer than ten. The CDR3 loop is CSASELGALTRNEQFF. The DNA of the CDR3 is TGCAGTGCTAGCGAACTCGGGGCCCTTACGAGGAATGAGCAGTTCTTC. The rearrangement uses TRBV20-1 and TRBJ2-1; D may correspond to TRBD1 or TRBD2 (5 bases each). Trimming left V 3 bases short and J 7 bases short, with 22 bases between. This CDR3 comprises 16 residues. The germline V gene encodes CDR1 DFQATT and CDR2 SNEGSKA (reference sequence).

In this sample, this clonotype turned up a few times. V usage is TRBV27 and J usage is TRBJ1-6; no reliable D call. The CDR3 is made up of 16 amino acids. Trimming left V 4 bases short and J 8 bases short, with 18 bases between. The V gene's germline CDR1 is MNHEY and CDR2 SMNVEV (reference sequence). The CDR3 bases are TGTGCCAGCAGTTCCCAAGACCGCCGGATTGATTCACCCCTCCACTTT. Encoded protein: CASSSQDRRIDSPLHF.

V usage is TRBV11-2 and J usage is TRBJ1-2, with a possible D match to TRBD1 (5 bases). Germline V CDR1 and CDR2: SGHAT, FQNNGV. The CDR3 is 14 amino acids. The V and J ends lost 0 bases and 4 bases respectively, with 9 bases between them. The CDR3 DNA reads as TGTGCCAGCAGCTTAGAGGCAGGGTTCTATGGCTACACCTTC. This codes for CASSLEAGFYGYTF.

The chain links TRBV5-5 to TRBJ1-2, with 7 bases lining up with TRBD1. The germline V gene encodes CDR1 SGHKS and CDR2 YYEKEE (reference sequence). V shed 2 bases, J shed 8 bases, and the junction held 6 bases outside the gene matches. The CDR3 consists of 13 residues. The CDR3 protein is CASSFGTEVGYTF. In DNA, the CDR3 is TGTGCCAGCAGCTTTGGGACAGAGGTCGGCTACACCTTC.